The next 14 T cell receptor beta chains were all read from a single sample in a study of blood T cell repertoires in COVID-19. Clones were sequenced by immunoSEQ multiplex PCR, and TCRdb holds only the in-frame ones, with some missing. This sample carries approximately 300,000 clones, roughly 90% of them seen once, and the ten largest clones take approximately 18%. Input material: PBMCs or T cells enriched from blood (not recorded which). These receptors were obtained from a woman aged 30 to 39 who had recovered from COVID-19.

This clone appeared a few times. The CDR3, as DNA: TGCGCCAGCACCAACAGCCCGCATAGTGAAAAACTGTTTTTT. It is translated as CASTNSPHSEKLFF. The chain has TRBV5-1 and TRBJ1-4, with D hard to call. The V end lost 6 bases, the J end lost 7 bases, and 16 bases lay between the germline ends. The CDR3 length is 14 residues. Germline V gene data show CDR1 as SGHRS and CDR2 as YFSETQ.

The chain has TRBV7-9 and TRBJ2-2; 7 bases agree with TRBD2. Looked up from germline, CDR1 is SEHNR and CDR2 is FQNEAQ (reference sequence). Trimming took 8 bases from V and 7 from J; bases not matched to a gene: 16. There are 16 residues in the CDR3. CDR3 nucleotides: TGTGCCAGCCCCCTCGGGACTACCCTTGGGTTCGGGGAGCTGTTTTTT. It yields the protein CASPLGTTLGFGELFF.

In DNA, the CDR3 is TGTGCCAGCAGCTTATCGGGGATCCAAGAGACCCAGTACTTC. It encodes CASSLSGIQETQYF. The rearrangement links TRBV7-9 to TRBJ2-5; D perhaps matches TRBD2 (5 bases). The CDR3 loop spans 14 amino acids. Germline assignment: CDR1 SEHNR and CDR2 FQNEAQ (reference sequence). Trimming took 2 bases from V and 1 from J, leaving 8 bases between them.

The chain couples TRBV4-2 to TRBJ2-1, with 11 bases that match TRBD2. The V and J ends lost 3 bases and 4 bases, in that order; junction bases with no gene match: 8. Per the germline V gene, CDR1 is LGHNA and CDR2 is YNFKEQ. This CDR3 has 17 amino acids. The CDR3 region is CASSQLTTSGGYNEQFF. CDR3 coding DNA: TGTGCCAGCAGCCAGCTAACAACTAGCGGGGGATACAATGAGCAGTTCTTC.

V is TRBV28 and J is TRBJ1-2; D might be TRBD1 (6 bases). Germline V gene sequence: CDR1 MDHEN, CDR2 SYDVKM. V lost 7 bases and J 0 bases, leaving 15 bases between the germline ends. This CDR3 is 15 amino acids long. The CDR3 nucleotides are TGTGCCAGCACCAGGGGTCCTAACGCTAACTATGGCTACACCTTC. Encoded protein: CASTRGPNANYGYTF.

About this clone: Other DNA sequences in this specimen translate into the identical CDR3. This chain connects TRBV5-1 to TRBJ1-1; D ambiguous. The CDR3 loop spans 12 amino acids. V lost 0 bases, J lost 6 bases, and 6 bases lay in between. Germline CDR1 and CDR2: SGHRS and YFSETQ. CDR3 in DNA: TGCGCCAGCAGCTTGGGAGGGCCTGAAGCTTTCTTT. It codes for CASSLGGPEAFF.

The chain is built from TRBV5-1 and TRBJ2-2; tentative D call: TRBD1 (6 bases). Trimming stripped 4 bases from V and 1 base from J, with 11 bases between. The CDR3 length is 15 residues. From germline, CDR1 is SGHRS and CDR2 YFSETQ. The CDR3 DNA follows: TGCGCCAGCAGCCAAATGGACAGGAACACCGGGGAGCTGTTTTTT. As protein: CASSQMDRNTGELFF.

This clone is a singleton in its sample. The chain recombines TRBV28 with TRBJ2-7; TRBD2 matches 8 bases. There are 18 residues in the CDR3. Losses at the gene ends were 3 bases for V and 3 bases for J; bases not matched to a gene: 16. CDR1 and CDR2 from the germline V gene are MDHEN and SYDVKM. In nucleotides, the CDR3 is TGTGCCAGCAGTTTCTGGGGGTTAGGACTAGCTGGAAACTACGAGCAGTACTTC. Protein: CASSFWGLGLAGNYEQYF. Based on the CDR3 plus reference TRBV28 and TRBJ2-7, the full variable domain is DVKVTQSSRYLVKRTGEKVFLECVQDMDHENMFWYRQDPGLGLRLIYFSYDVKMKEKGDIPEGYSVSREKKERFSLILESASTNQTSMYLCASSFWGLGLAGNYEQYFGPGTRLTVT.

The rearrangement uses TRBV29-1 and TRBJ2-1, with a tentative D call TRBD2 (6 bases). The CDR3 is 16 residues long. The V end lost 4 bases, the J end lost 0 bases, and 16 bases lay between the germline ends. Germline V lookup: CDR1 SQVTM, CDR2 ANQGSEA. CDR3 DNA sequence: TGCAGCGTTGGTTCCCCCTACGGGAGCTCCTACAATGAGCAGTTCTTC. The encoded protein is CSVGSPYGSSYNEQFF.

CDR3 coding DNA: TGTGCCAGTGGACTGGCAGCTGATACTGAAGCTTTCTTT. Its protein is CASGLAADTEAFF. This chain links TRBV19 with TRBJ1-1; D unclear. Trimming cost V 8 bases and J 5 bases, with 15 bases left between them. The CDR3 runs to 13 residues. CDR1 is LNHDA, CDR2 SQIVND, per germline (reference sequence).

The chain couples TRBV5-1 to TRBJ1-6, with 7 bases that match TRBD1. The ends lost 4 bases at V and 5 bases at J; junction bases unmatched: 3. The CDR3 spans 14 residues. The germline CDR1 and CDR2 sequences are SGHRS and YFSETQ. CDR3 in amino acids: CASSITGDNSPLHF. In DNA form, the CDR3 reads TGCGCCAGCAGCATTACAGGGGATAATTCACCCCTCCACTTT.

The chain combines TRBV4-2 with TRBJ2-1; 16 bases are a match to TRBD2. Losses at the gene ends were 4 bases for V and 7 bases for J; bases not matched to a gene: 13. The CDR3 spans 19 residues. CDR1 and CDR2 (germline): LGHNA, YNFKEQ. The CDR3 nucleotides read TGTGCCAGCAGCCGCCGCACAGATCCGGGACTAGCGGGGGGGAATGAGCAGTTCTTC. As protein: CASSRRTDPGLAGGNEQFF.

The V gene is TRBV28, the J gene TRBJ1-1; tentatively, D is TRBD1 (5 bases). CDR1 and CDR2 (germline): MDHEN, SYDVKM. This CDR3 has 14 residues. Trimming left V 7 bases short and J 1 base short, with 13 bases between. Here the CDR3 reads CASTIRQRNTEAFF. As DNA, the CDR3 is TGTGCCAGCACTATAAGACAGAGGAACACTGAAGCTTTCTTT. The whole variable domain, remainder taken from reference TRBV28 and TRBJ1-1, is DVKVTQSSRYLVKRTGEKVFLECVQDMDHENMFWYRQDPGLGLRLIYFSYDVKMKEKGDIPEGYSVSREKKERFSLILESASTNQTSMYLCASTIRQRNTEAFFGQGTRLTVV.

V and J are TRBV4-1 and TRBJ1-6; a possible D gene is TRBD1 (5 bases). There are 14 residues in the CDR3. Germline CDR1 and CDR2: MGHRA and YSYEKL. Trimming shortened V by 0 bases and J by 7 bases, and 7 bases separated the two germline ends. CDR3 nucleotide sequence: TGCGCCAGCAGCCAAGAACGGGGGAATTCACCCCTCCACTTT. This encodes CASSQERGNSPLHF.